The 19 T cell receptor beta chains given below trace back to one sample, sequenced in a study of cytomegalovirus exposure and HLA in healthy donors. The PCR ran on 60 Vbeta and 13 Jbeta primers. The data were produced by immunoSEQ multiplex PCR, yet TCRdb's version contains in-frame clones alone and is incomplete. Of about 130,000 clones in the sample, roughly 80% were seen once. Sequencing used PBMCs. These receptors came from a man younger than 30 in good health and CMV-seropositive.

This sequence joins TRBV7-6 and TRBJ2-6; a possible D gene is TRBD1 (6 bases). From germline, CDR1 is SGHVS and CDR2 FNYEAQ. The CDR3 is 14 amino acids. Between the trimmed V and J ends, which lost 5 bases and 2 bases, there was a span of 7 bases. The CDR3 reads CASSPGAGANVLTF. CDR3 nucleotides: TGTGCCAGCAGCCCAGGGGCTGGGGCCAACGTCCTGACTTTC.

The rearrangement uses TRBV13 and TRBJ2-5; no clear D. V was shortened by 5 bases and J by 7 bases, with 14 bases between the two germline ends. Per germline, CDR1 PRHDT and CDR2 FYEKMQ (reference sequence). The CDR3 length is 13 residues. This chain's CDR3 is CASSLTALGTQYF. The CDR3 coding sequence is TGTGCCAGCAGCCTGACTGCCCTAGGGACCCAGTACTTC.

The chain has TRBV7-8 and TRBJ2-7, with D tentatively TRBD1 (5 bases). The CDR3 sequence is 14 residues long. Germline CDR1 SGHVS, CDR2 FQNEAQ. V lost 5 bases and J 4 bases, leaving 15 bases between the germline ends. CDR3 sequence: CASSTIRGIYEQYF. The CDR3 nucleotides are TGTGCCAGCAGCACGATAAGGGGAATATACGAGCAGTACTTC. Filled out from reference TRBV7-8 and TRBJ2-7, the complete variable domain reads GAGVSQSPRYKVAKRGQDVALRCDPISGHVSLFWYQQALGQGPEFLTYFQNEAQLDKSGLPSDRFFAERPEGSVSTLKIQRTQQEDSAVYLCASSTIRGIYEQYFGPGTRLTVT.

This chain links TRBV4-3 with TRBJ2-7; D not certain. Per germline, CDR1 LGHNA and CDR2 YSLEER. CDR3 size: 13 residues. V was pared by 4 bases and J by 3 bases, with 10 bases between. The CDR3: CASSLGRSYEQYF. The CDR3 nucleotides are TGCGCCAGCAGCCTTGGTCGGAGCTACGAGCAGTACTTC.

The V and J genes are TRBV30 and TRBJ2-3, with D possibly being TRBD2 (6 bases). The length of the CDR3 is 11 residues. CDR1 is GTSNPN and CDR2 is SVGIG in the germline V gene (reference sequence). Trimming removed 5 bases at V and 4 bases at J, with 7 bases between. CDR3 amino acids: CAWLAADTQYF. The CDR3 DNA sequence: TGTGCCTGGTTAGCGGCAGATACGCAGTATTTT.

The chain recombines TRBV21-1 with TRBJ2-5; the table's D gene call, TRBD2, was not cross checked with the DNA. TRBV21-1 is flagged as a pseudogene. The CDR3 consists of 16 residues. The DNA of the CDR3 is TGTGCCAGCAGCAAACTTTCTTCGGGGGTCGAGGAGACCCAGTACTTC. It translates to CASSKLSSGVEETQYF.

The chain employs TRBV12-5 and TRBJ1-5, with D maybe TRBD1 (5 bases). This CDR3 spans 15 amino acids. Germline V lookup: CDR1 LGHNT, CDR2 FRNRAP. The V end was cut by 6 bases, the J end by 7 bases, with 19 bases between. CDR3 DNA: TGTGCTAGTGGGCCGGACACGGCATTAGGGCAGCCCCAGCATTTT. Translating it yields CASGPDTALGQPQHF.

This clone appeared a few times. The CDR3 sequence: CASSRVLLEPQHF. The CDR3 DNA is TGTGCCAGTAGTAGGGTCCTTCTAGAGCCCCAGCATTTT. This sequence joins TRBV19 and TRBJ1-5; no reliable D call. CDR1 is LNHDA, CDR2 SQIVND, per germline (reference sequence). This CDR3 comprises 13 residues. The germline V and J ends were trimmed by 4 bases and 8 bases, with 12 bases remaining between them.

The chain recombines TRBV5-1 with TRBJ1-1; TRBD1 might be the D (5 bases). V dropped 0 bases and J dropped 2 bases, with 8 bases sitting between them. The germline gives CDR1 SGHRS, CDR2 YFSETQ. This CDR3 has 14 amino acids. In nucleotides, the CDR3 is TGCGCCAGCAGCTTGGATGGGGCCAACACTGAAGCTTTCTTT. It encodes CASSLDGANTEAFF.

The chain employs TRBV5-4 and TRBJ2-1, with D perhaps matching TRBD2 (7 bases). Per the germline V gene, CDR1 is SGHNT and CDR2 is YYREEE (reference sequence). The V gene lost 2 bases and the J gene lost 2 bases, with 14 bases spanning the gap. This CDR3 has 16 amino acids. Here the CDR3 DNA reads TGTGCCAGCAGCTTAACGGGGAGGGGGGCCTACAATGAGCAGTTCTTC. Its protein is CASSLTGRGAYNEQFF. Using reference TRBV5-4 and TRBJ2-1 for the parts outside the CDR3, the full variable domain is ETGVTQSPTHLIKTRGQQVTLRCSSQSGHNTVSWYQQALGQGPQFIFQYYREEENGRGNFPPRFSGLQFPNYSSELNVNALELDDSALYLCASSLTGRGAYNEQFFGPGTRLTVL.

This clone occurred a few times. The chain couples TRBV6-6 to TRBJ2-5; D is uncertain. In germline, CDR1 is MNHNY, CDR2 SVGAGI (reference sequence). CDR3 length equals 13 residues. The V end lost 0 bases, the J end lost 0 bases, and 2 bases lay between the germline ends. The chain's CDR3 is CASSYSYQETQYF. The CDR3, as DNA: TGTGCCAGCAGTTACTCCTACCAAGAGACCCAGTACTTC.

The rearrangement uses TRBV11-2 and TRBJ2-7; 7 bases match TRBD1. Germline V gene data show CDR1 as SGHAT and CDR2 as FQNNGV. The V gene end was trimmed by 0 bases and the J gene end by 2 bases; junction bases not matched to a gene: 4. The CDR3 has 15 amino acids. CDR3 sequence (DNA): TGTGCCAGCAGCTTAGAGCCGGGACAGACCTACGAGCAGTACTTC. It encodes CASSLEPGQTYEQYF.

The chain joins TRBV29-1 to TRBJ1-5; TRBD1 matches at 7 bases. From germline, CDR1 is SQVTM and CDR2 ANQGSEA. Trimming removed 2 bases from V and 0 bases from J; junction bases left unmatched: 4. The CDR3 extends over 15 amino acids. CDR3 amino acids: CSVETGQYSNQPQHF. In DNA, the CDR3 is TGCAGCGTTGAAACGGGACAGTATAGCAATCAGCCCCAGCATTTT.

Comments on this clone: One end of the junction does not line up with germline, which may come from a read error. V and J are TRBV7-9 and TRBJ2-7, with D possibly being TRBD1 (6 bases). The CDR3 spans 15 residues. Germline CDR1 is SEHNR and CDR2 is FQNEAQ (reference sequence). The CDR3 DNA is TGTTCCAGCAGCCCGACCGTAACAGGGCACTACGAGCAGTACTTC. It codes for CSSSPTVTGHYEQYF.

This clone has only one observation. The chain is built from TRBV7-9 and TRBJ2-7; 12 bases line up with TRBD2. With 5 bases clipped from V and 5 bases from J, the junction kept 7 bases outside the gene matches. The CDR3 totals 15 residues. The germline V gene has CDR1 SEHNR and CDR2 FQNEAQ (reference sequence). Written as DNA, the CDR3 is TGTGCCAGCAGCCCGACTAGCGGGAGCCCCCACGAGCAGTACTTC. Translated, it gives CASSPTSGSPHEQYF. Full variable domain (missing parts from reference TRBV7-9 and TRBJ2-7): DTGVSQNPRHKITKRGQNVTFRCDPISEHNRLYWYRQTLGQGPEFLTYFQNEAQLEKSRLLSDRFSAERPKGSFSTLEIQRTEQGDSAMYLCASSPTSGSPHEQYFGPGTRLTVT.

Comments on this clone: Other DNA sequences in this specimen translate into the identical CDR3. This chain uses TRBV9 with TRBJ1-3; D gene ambiguous. The ends were cut back, 0 bases at V and 1 base at J, with 5 bases in the middle. The CDR3 contains 14 residues. CDR1 and CDR2 from the germline V gene are SGDLS and YYNGEE. The CDR3 DNA follows: TGTGCCAGCAGCGTAGCCGGGTCTGGAAACACCATATATTTT. Its translation is CASSVAGSGNTIYF.

The count of this clone is one. The chain has TRBV7-9 and TRBJ1-1; no clear D gene. Germline loops: CDR1 SEHNR, CDR2 FQNEAQ (reference sequence). This CDR3 contains 19 residues. V lost 0 bases and J lost 5, with 25 bases in between. The CDR3 DNA sequence: TGTGCCAGCAGCTTAGCGCAAATCGACGTCAGACTCTACGTGACTGAAGCTTTCTTT. Translating gives CASSLAQIDVRLYVTEAFF.

This clone has a single count. This rearrangement joins TRBV9 to TRBJ1-4; 7 bases agree with TRBD1. Trimming at V came to 3 bases and at J to 4 bases, leaving 6 bases not matched to a gene. Germline CDR1 reads SGDLS; CDR2 reads YYNGEE. The CDR3 loop spans 15 amino acids. The CDR3: CASSEGTANNEKLFF. CDR3 nucleotide sequence: TGTGCCAGCAGCGAAGGGACAGCCAATAATGAAAAACTGTTTTTT.

The V gene is TRBV6-6, the J gene TRBJ2-5; the match to TRBD2 covers 9 bases. Unmatched junction bases numbered 5, after V lost 5 bases and J lost 4 bases. Germline V gives CDR1 MNHNY, CDR2 SVGAGI (reference sequence). The CDR3 is made up of 14 amino acids. CDR3: CASSDGTSRETQYF. CDR3 DNA sequence: TGTGCCAGCAGTGATGGGACTAGCAGAGAGACCCAGTACTTC.